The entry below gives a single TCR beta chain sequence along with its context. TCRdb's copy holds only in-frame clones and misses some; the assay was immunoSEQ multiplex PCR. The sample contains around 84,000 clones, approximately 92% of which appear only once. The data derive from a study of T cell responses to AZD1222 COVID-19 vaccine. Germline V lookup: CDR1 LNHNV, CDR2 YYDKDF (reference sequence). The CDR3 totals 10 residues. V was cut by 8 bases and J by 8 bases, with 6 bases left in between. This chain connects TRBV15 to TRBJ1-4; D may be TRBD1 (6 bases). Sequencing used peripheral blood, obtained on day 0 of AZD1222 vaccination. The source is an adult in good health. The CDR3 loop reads CATGGEKLFF. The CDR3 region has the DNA TGTGCCACCGGGGGCGAAAAACTGTTTTTT.